The sequence of this TCR beta chain was determined in a study of T-cell reconstitution after alpha-beta-depleted transplantation in children. V was clipped by 6 bases and J by 2 bases, with 10 bases between them. The CDR3 totals 13 residues. In its sample, this clonotype was seen a few times. Molecular barcoding with unique molecular identifiers was used for the TCRbeta library. TCRdb reanalysed the PCR reads using MiXCR and keeps one entry per CDR3 protein. Here the sample spans roughly 500,000 distinct CDR3 sequences, 12% being singletons. The V call is TRBV12-3 or TRBV12-4, the J call TRBJ1-1, with D perhaps TRBD1 (6 bases). This sequence originates from a human donor who donated a stem cell graft to a child with combined immunodeficiency. The material was PBMCs from the stem cell graft donor, obtained from the stem cell graft. The CDR3 region has the DNA TGTGCCAGCAGGAGACAGGTTAACACTGAAGCTTTCTTT. It is translated as CASRRQVNTEAFF.